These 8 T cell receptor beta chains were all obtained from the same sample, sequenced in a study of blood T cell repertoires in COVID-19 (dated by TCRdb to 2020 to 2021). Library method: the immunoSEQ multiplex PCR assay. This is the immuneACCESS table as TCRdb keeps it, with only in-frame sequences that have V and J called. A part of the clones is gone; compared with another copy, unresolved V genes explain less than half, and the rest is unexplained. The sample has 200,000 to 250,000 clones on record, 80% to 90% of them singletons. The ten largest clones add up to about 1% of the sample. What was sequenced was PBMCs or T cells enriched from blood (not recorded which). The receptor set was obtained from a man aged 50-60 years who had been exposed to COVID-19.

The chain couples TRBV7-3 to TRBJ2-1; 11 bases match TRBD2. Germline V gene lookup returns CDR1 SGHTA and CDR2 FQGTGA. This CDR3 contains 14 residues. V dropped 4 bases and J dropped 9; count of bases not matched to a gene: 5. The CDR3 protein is CASSSHSGRAEQFF. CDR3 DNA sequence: TGTGCCAGCAGCTCCCATAGCGGGAGGGCTGAGCAGTTCTTC.

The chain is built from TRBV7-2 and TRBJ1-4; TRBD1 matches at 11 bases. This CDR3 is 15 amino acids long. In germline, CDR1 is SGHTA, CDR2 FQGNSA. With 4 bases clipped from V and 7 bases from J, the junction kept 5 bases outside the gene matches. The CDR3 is CASSSSGTGGEKLFF. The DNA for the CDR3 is TGTGCCAGCAGCTCGTCCGGGACAGGGGGTGAAAAACTGTTTTTT.

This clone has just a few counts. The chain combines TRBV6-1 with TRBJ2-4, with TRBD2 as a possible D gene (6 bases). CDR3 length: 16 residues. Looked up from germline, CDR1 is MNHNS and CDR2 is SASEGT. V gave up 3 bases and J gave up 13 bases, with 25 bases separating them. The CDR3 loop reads CASSDRGSTSVGVQYF. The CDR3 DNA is TGTGCCAGCAGTGATCGGGGGTCCACAAGCGTTGGGGTCCAGTACTTC.

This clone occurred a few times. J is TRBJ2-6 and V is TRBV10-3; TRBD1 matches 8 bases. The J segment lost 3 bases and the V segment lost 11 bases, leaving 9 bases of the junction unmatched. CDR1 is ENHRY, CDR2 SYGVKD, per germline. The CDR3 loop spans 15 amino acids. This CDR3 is CAAEGRGLGANVLTF. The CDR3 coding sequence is TGTGCCGCCGAGGGCAGGGGGCTTGGGGCCAACGTCCTGACTTTC.

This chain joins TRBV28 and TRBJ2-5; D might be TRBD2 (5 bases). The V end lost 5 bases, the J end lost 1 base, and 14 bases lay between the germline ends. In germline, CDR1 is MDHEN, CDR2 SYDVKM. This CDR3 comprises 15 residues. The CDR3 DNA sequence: TGTGCCAGCAGTGGAGCGGTCCCACCCCAAGAGACCCAGTACTTC. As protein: CASSGAVPPQETQYF.

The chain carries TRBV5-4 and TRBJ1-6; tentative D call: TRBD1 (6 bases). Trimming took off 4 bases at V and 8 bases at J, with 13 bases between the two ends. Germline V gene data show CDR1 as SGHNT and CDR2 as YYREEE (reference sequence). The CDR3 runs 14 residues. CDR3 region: CASSTGTWDSPLHF. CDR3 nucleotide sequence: TGTGCCAGCAGCACCGGGACATGGGATTCACCCCTCCACTTT. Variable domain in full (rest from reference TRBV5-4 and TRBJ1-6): ETGVTQSPTHLIKTRGQQVTLRCSSQSGHNTVSWYQQALGQGPQFIFQYYREEENGRGNFPPRFSGLQFPNYSSELNVNALELDDSALYLCASSTGTWDSPLHFGNGTRLTVT.

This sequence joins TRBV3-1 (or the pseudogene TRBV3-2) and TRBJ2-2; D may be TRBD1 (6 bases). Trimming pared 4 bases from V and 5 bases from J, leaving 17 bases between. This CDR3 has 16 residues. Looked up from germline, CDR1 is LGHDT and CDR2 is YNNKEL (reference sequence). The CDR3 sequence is CASSRKTGIRTGELFF. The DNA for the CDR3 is TGTGCCAGCAGCCGGAAGACAGGTATAAGGACCGGGGAGCTGTTTTTT.

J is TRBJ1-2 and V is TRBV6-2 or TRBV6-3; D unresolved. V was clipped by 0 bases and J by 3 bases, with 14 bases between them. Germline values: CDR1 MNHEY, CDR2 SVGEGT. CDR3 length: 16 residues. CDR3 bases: TGTGCCAGCAGTTACTCGATCCGGGATCGCGACTATGGCTACACCTTC. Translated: CASSYSIRDRDYGYTF.